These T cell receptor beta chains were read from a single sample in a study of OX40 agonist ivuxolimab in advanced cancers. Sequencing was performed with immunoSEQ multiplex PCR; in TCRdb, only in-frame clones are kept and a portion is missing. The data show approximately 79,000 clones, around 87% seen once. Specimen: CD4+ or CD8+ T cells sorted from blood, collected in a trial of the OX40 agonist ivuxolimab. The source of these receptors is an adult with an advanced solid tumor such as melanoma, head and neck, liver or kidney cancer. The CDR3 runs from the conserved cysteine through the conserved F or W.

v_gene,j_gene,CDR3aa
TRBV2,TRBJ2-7,CADRRAYTSYEQYF
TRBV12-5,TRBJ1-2,CASGWGVSVYGYTF
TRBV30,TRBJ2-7,CAWSLGQRWAEQYF
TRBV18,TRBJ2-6,CASSPTGNNVLTF
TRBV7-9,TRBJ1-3,CASSPGTRGNTIYF
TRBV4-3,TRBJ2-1,CASSQVPSGAYNEQFF
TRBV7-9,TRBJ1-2,CASRGGYGYTF
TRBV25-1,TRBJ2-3,CASSDGRVTDTQYF
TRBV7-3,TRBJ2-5,CASSEGPGTGGEETQYF
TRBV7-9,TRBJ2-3,CASSLGGLAGVNTQYF
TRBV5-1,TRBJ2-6,CASSSYRESGANVLTF
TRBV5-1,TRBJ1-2,CASSPGQGASNYGYTF
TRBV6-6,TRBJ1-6,CASRHTSNNSPLHF
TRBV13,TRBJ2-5,CASSLRTPYQETQYF
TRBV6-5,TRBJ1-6,CASSYPGGPLHF
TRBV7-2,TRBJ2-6,CASSFGGAGANVLTF